This TCR beta chain was recorded in a study of Graves' ophthalmopathy and Graves' hyperthyroidism. Germline CDR1 SNHLY, CDR2 FYNNEI. The CDR3 loop spans 12 amino acids. V was trimmed by 11 bases and J by 5 bases, leaving 15 bases between them. This clonotype was recorded at least ten times. For repertoire sequencing, the TCR beta CDR3 regions were amplified from RNA transcripts. The library came from an HTBI-primed first-round RT-PCR and a second-round multiplex PCR. TCRdb reprocessed the multiplex PCR reads via MiXCR and lists one record per CDR3 protein. Of 300,000 to 350,000 distinct CDR3 sequences in the sample, 17% were seen once.

Sequences were obtained from peripheral blood. This clonotype was obtained from an adult man with Graves' ophthalmopathy. The chain uses TRBV2 and TRBJ2-5; D gene unclear. CDR3 nucleotides: TGTGCCGCGTTAGGGTTACTGGAGACCCAGTACTTC. This encodes CAALGLLETQYF.